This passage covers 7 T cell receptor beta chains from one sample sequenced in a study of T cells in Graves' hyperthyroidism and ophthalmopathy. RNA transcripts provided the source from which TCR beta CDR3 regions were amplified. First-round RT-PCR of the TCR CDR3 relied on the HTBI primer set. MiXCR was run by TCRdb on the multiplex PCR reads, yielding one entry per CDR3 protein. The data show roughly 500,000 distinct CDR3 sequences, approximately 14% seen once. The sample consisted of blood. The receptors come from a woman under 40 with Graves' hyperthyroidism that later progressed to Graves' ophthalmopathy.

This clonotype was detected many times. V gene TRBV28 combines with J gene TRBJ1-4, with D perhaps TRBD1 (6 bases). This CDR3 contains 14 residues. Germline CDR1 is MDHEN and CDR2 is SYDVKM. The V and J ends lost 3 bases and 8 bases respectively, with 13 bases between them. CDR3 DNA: TGTGCCAGCAGTTTGTTAGGGGGGCAGGAAAAACTGTTTTTT. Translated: CASSLLGGQEKLFF.

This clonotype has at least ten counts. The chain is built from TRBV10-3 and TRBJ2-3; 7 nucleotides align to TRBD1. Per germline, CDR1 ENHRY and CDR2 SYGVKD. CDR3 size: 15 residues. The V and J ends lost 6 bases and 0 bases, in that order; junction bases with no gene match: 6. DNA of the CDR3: TGTGCCATCAGCACAGGGGAAACTAGCACAGATACGCAGTATTTT. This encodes CAISTGETSTDTQYF.

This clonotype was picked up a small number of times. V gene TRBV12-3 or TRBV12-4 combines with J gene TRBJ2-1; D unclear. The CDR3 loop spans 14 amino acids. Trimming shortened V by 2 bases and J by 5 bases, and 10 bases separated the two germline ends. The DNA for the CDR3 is TGTGCCAGCAGTTTACCTGTAAGCCACAATGAGCAGTTCTTC. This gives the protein CASSLPVSHNEQFF.

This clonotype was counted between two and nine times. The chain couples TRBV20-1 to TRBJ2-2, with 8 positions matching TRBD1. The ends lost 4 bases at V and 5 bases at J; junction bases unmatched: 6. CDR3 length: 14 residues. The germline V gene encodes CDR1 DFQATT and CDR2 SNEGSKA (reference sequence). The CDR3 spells CSAIDRDRTGELFF. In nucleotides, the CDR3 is TGCAGTGCTATCGACAGGGACAGGACCGGGGAGCTGTTTTTT.

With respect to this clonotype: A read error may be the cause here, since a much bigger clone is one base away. The CDR3 region is CASSLSDMCYEQYF. In DNA, the CDR3 is TGTGCCAGCAGCCTTTCCGACATGTGCTACGAGCAGTACTTC. This chain connects TRBV3-1 to TRBJ2-7; D is undetermined. CDR1 is LGHDT, CDR2 YNNKEL, per germline (reference sequence). This CDR3 region has 14 residues. Between the trimmed V and J ends, which lost 4 bases and 3 bases, there was a span of 13 bases.

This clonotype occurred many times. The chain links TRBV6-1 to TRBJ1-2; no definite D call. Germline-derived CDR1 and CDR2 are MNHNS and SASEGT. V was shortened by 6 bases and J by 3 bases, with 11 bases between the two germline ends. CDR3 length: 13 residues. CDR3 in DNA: TGTGCCAGCAGGGCAGGCTCGGACTATGGCTACACCTTC. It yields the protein CASRAGSDYGYTF.

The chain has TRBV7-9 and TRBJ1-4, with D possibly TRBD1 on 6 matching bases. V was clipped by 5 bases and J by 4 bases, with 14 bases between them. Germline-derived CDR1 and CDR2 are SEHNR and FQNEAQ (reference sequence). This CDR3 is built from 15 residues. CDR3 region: CASSPRQDLNEKLFF. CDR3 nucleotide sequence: TGTGCCAGCAGCCCGAGACAGGACCTTAATGAAAAACTGTTTTTT.